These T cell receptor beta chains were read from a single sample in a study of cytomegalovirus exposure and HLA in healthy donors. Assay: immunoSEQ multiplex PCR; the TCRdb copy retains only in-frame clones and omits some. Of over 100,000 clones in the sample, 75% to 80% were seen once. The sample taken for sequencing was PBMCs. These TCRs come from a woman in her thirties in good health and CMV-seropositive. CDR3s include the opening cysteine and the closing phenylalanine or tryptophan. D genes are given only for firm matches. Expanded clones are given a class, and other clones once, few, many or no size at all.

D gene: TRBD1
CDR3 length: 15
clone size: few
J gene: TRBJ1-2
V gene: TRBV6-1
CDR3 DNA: TGTGCCAGCAGCCCTATGGTGACAGGGGGCTATGGCTACACCTTC
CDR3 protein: CASSPMVTGGYGYTF

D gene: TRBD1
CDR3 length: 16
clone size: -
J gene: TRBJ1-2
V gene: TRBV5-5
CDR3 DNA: TGTGCCAGCAGCTTGGCCGCAGGGGGAAGCACCTATGGCTACACCTTC
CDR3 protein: CASSLAAGGSTYGYTF

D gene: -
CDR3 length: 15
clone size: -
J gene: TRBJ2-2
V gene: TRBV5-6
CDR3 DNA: TGTGCCAGCAGCTTTACAGGGCCTTACACCGGGGAGCTGTTTTTT
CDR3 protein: CASSFTGPYTGELFF

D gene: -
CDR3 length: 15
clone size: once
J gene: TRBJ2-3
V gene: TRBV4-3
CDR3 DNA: TGCGCCAGCAGCCAACAACTACAGGGCCCAGATACGCAGTATTTT
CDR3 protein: CASSQQLQGPDTQYF

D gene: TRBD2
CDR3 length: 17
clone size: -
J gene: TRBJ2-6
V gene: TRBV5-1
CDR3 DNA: TGCGCCAGCAGCTTGGAGGGACTAAGCTCTGGGGCCAACGTCCTGACTTTC
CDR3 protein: CASSLEGLSSGANVLTF

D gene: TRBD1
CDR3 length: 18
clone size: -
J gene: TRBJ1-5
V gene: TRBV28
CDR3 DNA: TGTGCCAGCAGTTTAGGGACAGGGGGCTTGCCGCAATATCAGCCCCAGCATTTT
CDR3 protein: CASSLGTGGLPQYQPQHF

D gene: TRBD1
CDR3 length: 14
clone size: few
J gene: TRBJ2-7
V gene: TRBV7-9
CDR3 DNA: TGTGCCAGCAGCAAAGGACAGGGAGCCTACGAGCAGTACTTC
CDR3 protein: CASSKGQGAYEQYF

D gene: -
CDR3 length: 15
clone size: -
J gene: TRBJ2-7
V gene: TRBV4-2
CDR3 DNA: TGTGCCAGCAGCCAAGAGGGGACTCTCTCCTCTGAGCAGTACTTC
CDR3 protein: CASSQEGTLSSEQYF

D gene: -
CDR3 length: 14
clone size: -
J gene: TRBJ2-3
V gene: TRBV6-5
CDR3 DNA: TGTGCCAGCAGTCAAAACAGGGGCACAGATACGCAGTATTTT
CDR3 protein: CASSQNRGTDTQYF

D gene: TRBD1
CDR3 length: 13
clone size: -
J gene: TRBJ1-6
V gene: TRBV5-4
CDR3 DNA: TGTGCCAGCAGCCCGACAGGGAATTCACCCCTCCACTTT
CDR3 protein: CASSPTGNSPLHF

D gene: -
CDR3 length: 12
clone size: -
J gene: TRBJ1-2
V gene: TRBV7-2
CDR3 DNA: TGTGCCAGCAGCTTACAGGGCTATGGCTACACCTTC
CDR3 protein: CASSLQGYGYTF

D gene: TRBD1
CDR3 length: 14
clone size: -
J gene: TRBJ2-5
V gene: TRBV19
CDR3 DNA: TGTGCCAGTAGTCCTGGACAGGGGTTAAAGACCCAGTACTTC
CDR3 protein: CASSPGQGLKTQYF

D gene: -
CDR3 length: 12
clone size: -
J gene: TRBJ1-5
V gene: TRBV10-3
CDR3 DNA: TGTGCCATCAGCGCAGGGGATCAGCCCCAGCATTTT
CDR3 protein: CAISAGDQPQHF

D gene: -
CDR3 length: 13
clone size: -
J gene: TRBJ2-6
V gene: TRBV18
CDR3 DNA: TGTGCCAGCTCCTATTCTGGGGCCAACGTCCTGACTTTC
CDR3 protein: CASSYSGANVLTF

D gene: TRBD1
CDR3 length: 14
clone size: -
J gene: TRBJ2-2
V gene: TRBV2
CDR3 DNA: TGTGCCAGTACGGGACAGGGGGTGGCCGGGGAGCTGTTTTTT
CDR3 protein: CASTGQGVAGELFF

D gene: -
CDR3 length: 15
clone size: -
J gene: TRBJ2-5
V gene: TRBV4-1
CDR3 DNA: TGCGCCAGCAGCCACCTCGGGACACTACAAGAGACCCAGTACTTC
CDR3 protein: CASSHLGTLQETQYF

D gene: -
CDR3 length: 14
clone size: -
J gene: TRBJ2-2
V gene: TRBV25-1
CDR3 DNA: TGTGCCAGCAGTTCCGACAGGAGACCCGGGGAGCTGTTTTTT
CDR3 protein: CASSSDRRPGELFF

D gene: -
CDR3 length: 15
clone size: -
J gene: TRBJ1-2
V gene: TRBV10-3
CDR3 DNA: TGTGCCATCAGTGGGCCGGGGGGTCGAGAAAATGGCTACACCTTC
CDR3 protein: CAISGPGGRENGYTF

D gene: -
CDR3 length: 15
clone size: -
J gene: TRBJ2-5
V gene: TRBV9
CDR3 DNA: TGTGCCAGCAGCCCTAGGGGGGGCACTCAAGAGACCCAGTACTTC
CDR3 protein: CASSPRGGTQETQYF

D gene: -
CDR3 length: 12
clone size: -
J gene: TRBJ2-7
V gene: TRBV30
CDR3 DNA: TGTGCCTGGAGTCTGGACAGCTACGAGCAGTACTTC
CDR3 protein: CAWSLDSYEQYF

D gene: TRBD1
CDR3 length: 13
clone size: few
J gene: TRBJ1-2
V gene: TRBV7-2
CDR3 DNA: TGTGCCAGCAGCGCCCGGGACAGGGAAGGCTACACCTTC
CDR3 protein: CASSARDREGYTF

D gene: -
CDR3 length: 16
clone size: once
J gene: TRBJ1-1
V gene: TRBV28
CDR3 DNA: TGTGCCAGCAGCCTCAGGGGCCTGGGGACGAACACTGAAGCTTTCTTT
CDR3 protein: CASSLRGLGTNTEAFF

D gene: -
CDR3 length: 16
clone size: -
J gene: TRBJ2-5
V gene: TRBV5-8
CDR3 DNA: TGTGCCAGCAGCTTGGAGGGGGGGGCCGTGGCGGAGACCCAGTACTTC
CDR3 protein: CASSLEGGAVAETQYF

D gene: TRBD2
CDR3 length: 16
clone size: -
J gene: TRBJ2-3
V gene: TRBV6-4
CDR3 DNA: TGTGCCAGCAGTGCGGTAGCGGGGGGATCCACAGATACGCAGTATTTT
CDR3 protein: CASSAVAGGSTDTQYF

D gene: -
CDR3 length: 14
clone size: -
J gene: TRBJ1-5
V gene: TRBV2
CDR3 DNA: TGTGCCAGCAGCCCCCAACGGGGCAATCAGCCCCAGCATTTT
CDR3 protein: CASSPQRGNQPQHF

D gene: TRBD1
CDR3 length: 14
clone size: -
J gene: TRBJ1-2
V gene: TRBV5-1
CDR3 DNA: TGCGCCAGCAGCTTGGCCGGGACAGAGGGTGGCTACACCTTC
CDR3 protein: CASSLAGTEGGYTF

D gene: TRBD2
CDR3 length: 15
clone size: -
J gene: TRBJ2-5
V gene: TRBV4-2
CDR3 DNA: TGTGCCAGCAGCCAAGATAGCGGGGGGACATGGACCCAGTACTTC
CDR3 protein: CASSQDSGGTWTQYF

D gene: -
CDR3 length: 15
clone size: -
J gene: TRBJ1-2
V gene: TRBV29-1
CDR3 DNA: TGCAGCGCCACGGCCCCTGGGAGGGGAGGGTATGGCTACACCTTC
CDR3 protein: CSATAPGRGGYGYTF

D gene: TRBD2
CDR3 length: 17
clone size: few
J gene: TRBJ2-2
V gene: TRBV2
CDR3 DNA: TGTGCCAGCAGGCCGGGACTAGCGGGGGGGCGGACCGGGGAGCTGTTTTTT
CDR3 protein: CASRPGLAGGRTGELFF

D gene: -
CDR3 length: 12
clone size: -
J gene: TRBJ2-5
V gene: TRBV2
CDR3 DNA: TGTGCCACCCAACAGGGAGAAGAGACCCAGTACTTC
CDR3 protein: CATQQGEETQYF

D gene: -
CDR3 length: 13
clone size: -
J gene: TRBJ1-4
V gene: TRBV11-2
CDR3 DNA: TGTGCCAGCAGCATCTTAACCGGGGGAGAACTGTTTTTT
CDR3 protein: CASSILTGGELFF

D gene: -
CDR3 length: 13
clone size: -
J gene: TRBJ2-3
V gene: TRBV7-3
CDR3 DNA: TGTGCCAGCAGTTTTGAGGGTGAAGTTACGCAGTATTTT
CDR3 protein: CASSFEGEVTQYF

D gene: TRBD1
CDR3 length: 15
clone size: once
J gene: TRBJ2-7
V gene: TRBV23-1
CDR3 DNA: TGCGCCAGCAGTCATCGACGGGACAGTTCCTACGAGCAGTACTTC
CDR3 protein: CASSHRRDSSYEQYF

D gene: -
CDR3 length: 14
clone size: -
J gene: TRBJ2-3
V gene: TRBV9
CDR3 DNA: TGTGCCAGCGCCCGGGACACAACCACAGATACGCAGTATTTT
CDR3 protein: CASARDTTTDTQYF

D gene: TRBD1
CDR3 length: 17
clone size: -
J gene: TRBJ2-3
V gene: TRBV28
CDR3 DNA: TGTGCCAGCAGTTTTCGCCTCCAGGGGGCGCTCGGAGATACGCAGTATTTT
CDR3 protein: CASSFRLQGALGDTQYF

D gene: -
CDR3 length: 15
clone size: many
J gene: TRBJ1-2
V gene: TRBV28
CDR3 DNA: TGTGCCAGCAGTCCCCTCTTGACACAAAACTATGGCTACACCTTC
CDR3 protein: CASSPLLTQNYGYTF

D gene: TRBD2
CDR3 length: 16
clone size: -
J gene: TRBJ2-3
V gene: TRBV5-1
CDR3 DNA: TGCGCCAGCAGCTTCGGGACTAGCGGAAGCACAGATACGCAGTATTTT
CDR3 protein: CASSFGTSGSTDTQYF

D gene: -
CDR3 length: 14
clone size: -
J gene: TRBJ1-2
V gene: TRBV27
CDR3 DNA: TGTGCCAGCAGTTTTAGTCGGGGTGACTATGGCTACACCTTC
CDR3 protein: CASSFSRGDYGYTF

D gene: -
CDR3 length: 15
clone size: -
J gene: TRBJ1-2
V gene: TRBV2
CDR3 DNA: TGTGCCAGCAGCCCCGGGACAAATGTTAACTATGGCTACACCTTC
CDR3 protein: CASSPGTNVNYGYTF

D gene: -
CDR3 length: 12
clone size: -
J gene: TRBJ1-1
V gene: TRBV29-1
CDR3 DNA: TGCAGCGGTGACAGGAGGAATACTGAAGCTTTCTTT
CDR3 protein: CSGDRRNTEAFF

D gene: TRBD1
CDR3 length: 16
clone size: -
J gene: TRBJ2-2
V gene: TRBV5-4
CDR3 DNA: TGTGCCAGCAGCGACAGGGTGAAGGTGAACACCGGGGAGCTGTTTTTT
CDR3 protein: CASSDRVKVNTGELFF

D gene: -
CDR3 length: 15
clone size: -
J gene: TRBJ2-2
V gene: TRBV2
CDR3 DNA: TGTGCCAGCAGTGAAGGGTACAGGGCCCCCGGGGAGCTGTTTTTT
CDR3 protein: CASSEGYRAPGELFF

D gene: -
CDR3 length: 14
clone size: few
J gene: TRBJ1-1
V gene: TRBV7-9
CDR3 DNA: TGTGCCAGCAGCCCCCCGTCGTCGGTCGGTGAAGCTTTCTTT
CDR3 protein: CASSPPSSVGEAFF

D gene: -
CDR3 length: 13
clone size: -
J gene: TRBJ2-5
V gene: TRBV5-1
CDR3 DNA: TGCGCCAGCAGCTTTTCCCCACAAGAGACCCAGTACTTC
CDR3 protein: CASSFSPQETQYF

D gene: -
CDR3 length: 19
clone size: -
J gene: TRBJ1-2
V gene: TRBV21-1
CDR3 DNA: TGTGCCAGCAGCTCTCGTAATGGGGGGGCCATAAGCCCTATCTATGGCTACACCTTC
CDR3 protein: CASSSRNGGAISPIYGYTF

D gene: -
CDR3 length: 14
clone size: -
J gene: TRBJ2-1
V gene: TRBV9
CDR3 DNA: TGTGCCAGCAGCGCCCGGACAGAGTACAATGAGCAGTTCTTC
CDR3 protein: CASSARTEYNEQFF

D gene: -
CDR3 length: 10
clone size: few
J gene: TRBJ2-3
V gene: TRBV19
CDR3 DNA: TGTGCCAGTGGGGGAGGTACGCAGTATTTT
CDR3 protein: CASGGGTQYF

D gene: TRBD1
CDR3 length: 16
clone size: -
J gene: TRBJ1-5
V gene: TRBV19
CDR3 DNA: TGTGCCAGTAGTATCTCTACAGGGGATCGGGGTCAGCCCCAGCATTTT
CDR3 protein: CASSISTGDRGQPQHF

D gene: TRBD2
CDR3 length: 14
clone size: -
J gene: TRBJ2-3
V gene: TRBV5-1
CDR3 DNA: TGCGCCAGCAGAGTAGCGGGGGGACCAGATACGCAGTATTTT
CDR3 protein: CASRVAGGPDTQYF

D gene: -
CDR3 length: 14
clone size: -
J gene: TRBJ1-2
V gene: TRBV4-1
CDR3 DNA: TGCGCCAGCAGCCAAGGACAGTTTAACTATGGCTACACCTTC
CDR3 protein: CASSQGQFNYGYTF

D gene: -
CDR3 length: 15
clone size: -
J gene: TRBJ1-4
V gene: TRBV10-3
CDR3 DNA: TGTGCCATCAGTGAGTCAAGGGGTTCTAATGAAAAACTGTTTTTT
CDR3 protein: CAISESRGSNEKLFF

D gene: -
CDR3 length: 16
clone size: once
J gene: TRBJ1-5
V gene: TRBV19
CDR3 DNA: TGTGCCAGTAGTCAAGGCCCAGACAGGCGCAATCAGCCCCAGCATTTT
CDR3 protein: CASSQGPDRRNQPQHF

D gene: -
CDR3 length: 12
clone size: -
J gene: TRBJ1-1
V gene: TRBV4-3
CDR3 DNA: TGCGCCAGCAGCCAAATAAGCGGGGAAGCTTTCTTT
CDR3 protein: CASSQISGEAFF

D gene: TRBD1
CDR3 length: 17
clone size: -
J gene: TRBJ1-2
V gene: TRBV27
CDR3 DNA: TGTGCCAGCACATCGGGTCGGGACAGGGGGCGAGGCTATGGCTACACCTTC
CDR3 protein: CASTSGRDRGRGYGYTF

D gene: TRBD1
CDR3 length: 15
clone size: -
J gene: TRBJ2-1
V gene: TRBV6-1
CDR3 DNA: TGTGCCAGCAGACCGGGACAGATATACTACAATGAGCAGTTCTTC
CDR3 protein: CASRPGQIYYNEQFF